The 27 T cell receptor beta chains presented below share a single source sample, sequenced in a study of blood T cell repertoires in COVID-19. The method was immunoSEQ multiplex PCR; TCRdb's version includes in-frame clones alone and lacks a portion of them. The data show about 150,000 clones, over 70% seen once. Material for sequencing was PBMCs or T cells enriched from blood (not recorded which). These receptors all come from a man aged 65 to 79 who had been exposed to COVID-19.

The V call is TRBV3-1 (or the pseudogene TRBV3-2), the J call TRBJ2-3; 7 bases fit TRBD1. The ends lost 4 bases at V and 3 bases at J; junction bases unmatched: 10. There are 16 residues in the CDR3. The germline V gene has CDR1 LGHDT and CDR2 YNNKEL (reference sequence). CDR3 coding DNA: TGTGCCAGCAGCCCTCAAACAAGGGGGCAGACAGATACGCAGTATTTT. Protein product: CASSPQTRGQTDTQYF.

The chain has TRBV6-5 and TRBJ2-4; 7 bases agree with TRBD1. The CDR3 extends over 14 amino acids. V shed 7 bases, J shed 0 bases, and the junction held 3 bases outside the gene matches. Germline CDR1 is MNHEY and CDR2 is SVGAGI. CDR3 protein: CASTPGGAKNIQYF. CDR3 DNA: TGTGCCAGCACTCCAGGGGGAGCCAAAAACATTCAGTACTTC.

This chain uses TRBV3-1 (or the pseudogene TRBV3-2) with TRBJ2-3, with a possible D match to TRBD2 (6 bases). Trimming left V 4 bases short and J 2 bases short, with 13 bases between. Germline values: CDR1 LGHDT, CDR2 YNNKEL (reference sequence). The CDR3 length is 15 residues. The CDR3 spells CASSPSSDNTDTQYF. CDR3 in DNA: TGTGCCAGCAGCCCTTCTAGCGATAACACAGATACGCAGTATTTT.

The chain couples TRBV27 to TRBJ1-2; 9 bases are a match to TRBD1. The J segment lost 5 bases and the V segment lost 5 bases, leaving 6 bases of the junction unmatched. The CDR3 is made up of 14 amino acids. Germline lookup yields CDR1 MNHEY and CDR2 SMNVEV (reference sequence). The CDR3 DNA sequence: TGTGCCAGCAGTCCTACAGGGGGCGGGTATGGCTACACCTTC. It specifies CASSPTGGGYGYTF.

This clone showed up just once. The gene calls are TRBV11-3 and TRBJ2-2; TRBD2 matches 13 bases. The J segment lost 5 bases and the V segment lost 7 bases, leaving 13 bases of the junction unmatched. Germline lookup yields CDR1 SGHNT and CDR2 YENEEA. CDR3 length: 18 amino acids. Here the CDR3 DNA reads TGTGCCAGCAACCATAGAGGGACTAGCGGGATAGGTACCGGGGAGCTGTTTTTT. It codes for CASNHRGTSGIGTGELFF.

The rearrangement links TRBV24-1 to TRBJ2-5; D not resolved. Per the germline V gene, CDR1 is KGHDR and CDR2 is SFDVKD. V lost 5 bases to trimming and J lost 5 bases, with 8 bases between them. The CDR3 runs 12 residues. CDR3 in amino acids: CATSAFGETQYF. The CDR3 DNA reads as TGTGCCACCAGTGCGTTCGGGGAGACCCAGTACTTC.

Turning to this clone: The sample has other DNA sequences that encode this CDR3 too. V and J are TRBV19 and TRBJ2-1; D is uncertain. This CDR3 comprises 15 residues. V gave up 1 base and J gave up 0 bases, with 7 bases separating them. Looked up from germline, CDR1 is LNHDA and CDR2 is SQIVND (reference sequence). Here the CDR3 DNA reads TGTGCCAGTAGTATAGTTACTGGCTCCTACAATGAGCAGTTCTTC. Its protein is CASSIVTGSYNEQFF.

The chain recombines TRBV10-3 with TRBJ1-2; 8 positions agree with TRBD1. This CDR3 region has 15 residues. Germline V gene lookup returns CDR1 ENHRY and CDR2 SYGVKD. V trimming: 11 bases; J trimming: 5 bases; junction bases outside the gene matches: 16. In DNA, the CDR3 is TGTGCCGATAATACCGGGACAGGCGACTCGTATGGCTACACCTTC. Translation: CADNTGTGDSYGYTF.

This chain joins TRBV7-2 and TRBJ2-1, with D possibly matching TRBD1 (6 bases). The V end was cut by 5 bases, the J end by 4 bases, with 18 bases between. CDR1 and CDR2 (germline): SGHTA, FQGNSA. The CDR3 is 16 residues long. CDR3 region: CASSQGPGGLYNEQFF. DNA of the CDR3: TGTGCCAGCAGCCAGGGGCCGGGCGGCTTGTACAATGAGCAGTTCTTC.

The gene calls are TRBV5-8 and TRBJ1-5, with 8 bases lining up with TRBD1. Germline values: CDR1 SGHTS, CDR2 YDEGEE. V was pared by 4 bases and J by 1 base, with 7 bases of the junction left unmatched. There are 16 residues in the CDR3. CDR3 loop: CASSPHRGLSNQPQHF. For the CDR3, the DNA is TGTGCCAGCAGCCCCCACAGGGGGTTAAGCAATCAGCCCCAGCATTTT.

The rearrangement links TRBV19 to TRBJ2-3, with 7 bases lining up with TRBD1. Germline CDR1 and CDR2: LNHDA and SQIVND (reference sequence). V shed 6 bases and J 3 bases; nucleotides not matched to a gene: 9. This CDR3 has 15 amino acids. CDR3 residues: CASRPTGEGTDTQYF. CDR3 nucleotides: TGTGCCAGTAGGCCTACAGGGGAAGGAACAGATACGCAGTATTTT. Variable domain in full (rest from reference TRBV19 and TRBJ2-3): DGGITQSPKYLFRKEGQNVTLSCEQNLNHDAMYWYRQDPGQGLRLIYYSQIVNDFQKGDIAEGYSVSREKKESFPLTVTSAQKNPTAFYLCASRPTGEGTDTQYFGPGTRLTVL.

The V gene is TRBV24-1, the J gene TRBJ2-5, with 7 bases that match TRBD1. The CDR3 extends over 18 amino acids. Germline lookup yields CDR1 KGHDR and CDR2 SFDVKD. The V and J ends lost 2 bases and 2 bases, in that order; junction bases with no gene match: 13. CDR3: CATSDYDRAAYTQETQYF. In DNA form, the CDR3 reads TGTGCCACCAGTGATTACGACAGGGCGGCATATACTCAAGAGACCCAGTACTTC.

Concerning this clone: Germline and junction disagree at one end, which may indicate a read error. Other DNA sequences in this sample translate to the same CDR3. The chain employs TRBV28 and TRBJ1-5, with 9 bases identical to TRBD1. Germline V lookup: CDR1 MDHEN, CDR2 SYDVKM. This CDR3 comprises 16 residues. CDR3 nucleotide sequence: TGTGCTAGCAGCATTACAGGGGGCGGAGACAATCAGCCCCAGCATTTT. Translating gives CASSITGGGDNQPQHF.

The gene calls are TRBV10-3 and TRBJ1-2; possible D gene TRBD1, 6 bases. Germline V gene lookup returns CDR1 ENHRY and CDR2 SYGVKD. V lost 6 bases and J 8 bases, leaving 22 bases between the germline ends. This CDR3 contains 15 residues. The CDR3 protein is CAISPRGGAGDGYTF. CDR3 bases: TGTGCCATCAGCCCGCGTGGGGGGGCGGGAGACGGCTACACCTTC.

CDR3 bases: TGTGCCAGCAGCGTGACGGACAGCCCGAACACCGGGGAGCTGTTTTTT. It encodes CASSVTDSPNTGELFF. The rearrangement links TRBV9 to TRBJ2-2, with TRBD1 as a possible D gene (6 bases). V was pared by 2 bases and J by 0 bases, with 11 bases between. The CDR3 covers 16 residues. Germline V lookup: CDR1 SGDLS, CDR2 YYNGEE. Together with reference TRBV9 and TRBJ2-2, the CDR3 gives the full variable domain: DSGVTQTPKHLITATGQRVTLRCSPRSGDLSVYWYQQSLDQGLQFLIQYYNGEERAKGNILERFSAQQFPDLHSELNLSSLELGDSALYFCASSVTDSPNTGELFFGEGSRLTVL.

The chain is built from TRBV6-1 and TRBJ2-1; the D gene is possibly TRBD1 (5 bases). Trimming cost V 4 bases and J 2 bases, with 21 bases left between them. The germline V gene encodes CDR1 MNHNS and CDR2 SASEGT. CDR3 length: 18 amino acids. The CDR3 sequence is CASSGPHNGAVPYNEQFF. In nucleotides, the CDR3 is TGTGCCAGCAGTGGGCCGCACAATGGGGCTGTCCCCTACAATGAGCAGTTCTTC.

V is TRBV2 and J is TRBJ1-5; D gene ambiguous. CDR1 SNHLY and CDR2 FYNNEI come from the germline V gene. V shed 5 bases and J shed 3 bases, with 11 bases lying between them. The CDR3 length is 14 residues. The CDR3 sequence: CASSTNLINQPQHF. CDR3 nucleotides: TGTGCCAGCAGTACTAATCTTATCAATCAGCCCCAGCATTTT.

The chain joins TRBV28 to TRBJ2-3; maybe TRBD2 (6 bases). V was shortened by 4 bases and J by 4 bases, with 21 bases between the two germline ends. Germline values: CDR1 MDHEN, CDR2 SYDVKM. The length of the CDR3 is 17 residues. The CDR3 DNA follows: TGTGCCAGCAGTTACCTCGGCGGAGGGCTAGTGGCAGATACGCAGTATTTT. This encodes CASSYLGGGLVADTQYF.

CDR3 residues: CASSPGGDQPQHF. The CDR3, as DNA: TGTGCCAGCAGCCCGGGGGGGGATCAGCCCCAGCATTTT. The chain has TRBV7-9 and TRBJ1-5; D is possibly TRBD1 (5 bases). The CDR3 is 13 amino acids. CDR1 is SEHNR, CDR2 FQNEAQ, per germline (reference sequence). Deletions cut 5 bases from V and 5 bases from J, with 10 bases between.

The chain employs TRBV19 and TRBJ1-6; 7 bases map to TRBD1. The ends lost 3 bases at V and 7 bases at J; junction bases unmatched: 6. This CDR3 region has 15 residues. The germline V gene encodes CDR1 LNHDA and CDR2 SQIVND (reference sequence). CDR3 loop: CASSITGESNSPLHF. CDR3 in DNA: TGTGCCAGTAGTATCACAGGGGAATCCAATTCACCCCTCCACTTT. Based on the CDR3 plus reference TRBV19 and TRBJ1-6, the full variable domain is DGGITQSPKYLFRKEGQNVTLSCEQNLNHDAMYWYRQDPGQGLRLIYYSQIVNDFQKGDIAEGYSVSREKKESFPLTVTSAQKNPTAFYLCASSITGESNSPLHFGNGTRLTVT.

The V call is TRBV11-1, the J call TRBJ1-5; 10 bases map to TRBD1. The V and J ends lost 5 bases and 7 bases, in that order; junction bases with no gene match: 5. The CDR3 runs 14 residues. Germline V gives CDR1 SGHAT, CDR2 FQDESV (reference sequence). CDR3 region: CASSSGTGEQPQHF. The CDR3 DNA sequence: TGTGCCAGCAGCAGTGGGACAGGGGAACAGCCCCAGCATTTT.

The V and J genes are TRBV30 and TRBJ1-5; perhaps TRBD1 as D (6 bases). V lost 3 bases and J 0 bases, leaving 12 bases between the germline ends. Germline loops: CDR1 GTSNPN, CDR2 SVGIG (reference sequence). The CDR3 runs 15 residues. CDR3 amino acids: CAWSVDSHSNQPQHF. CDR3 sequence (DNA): TGTGCCTGGAGCGTGGACAGCCATAGCAATCAGCCCCAGCATTTT.

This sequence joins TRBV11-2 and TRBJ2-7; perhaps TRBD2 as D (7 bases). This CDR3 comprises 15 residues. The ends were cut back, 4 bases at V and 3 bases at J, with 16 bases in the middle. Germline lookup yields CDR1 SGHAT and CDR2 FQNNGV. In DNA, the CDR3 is TGTGCCAGCAGCTCAGGGGTACAGCGGGGCTACGAGCAGTACTTC. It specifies CASSSGVQRGYEQYF.

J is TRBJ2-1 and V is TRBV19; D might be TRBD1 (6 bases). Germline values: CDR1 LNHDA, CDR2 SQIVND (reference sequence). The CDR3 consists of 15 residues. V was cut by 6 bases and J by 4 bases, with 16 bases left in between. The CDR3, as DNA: TGTGCCAGTAGATCGGACTCAGGGGATTACAATGAGCAGTTCTTC. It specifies CASRSDSGDYNEQFF.

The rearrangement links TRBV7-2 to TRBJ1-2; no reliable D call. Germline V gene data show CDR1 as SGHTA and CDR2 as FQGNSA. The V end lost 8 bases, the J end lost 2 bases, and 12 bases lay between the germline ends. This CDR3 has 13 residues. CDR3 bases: TGTGCCAGCCGACTCTACTTGAACTATGGCTACACCTTC. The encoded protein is CASRLYLNYGYTF.

The CDR3 DNA reads as TGTGCCAGCAGCTCTACTAGCGGGGGCTACAATGAGCAGTTCTTC. It specifies CASSSTSGGYNEQFF. The V gene is TRBV2, the J gene TRBJ2-1; 11 nucleotides align to TRBD2. V was pared by 6 bases and J by 3 bases, with 4 bases of the junction left unmatched. Germline loops: CDR1 SNHLY, CDR2 FYNNEI. This CDR3 has 15 amino acids.

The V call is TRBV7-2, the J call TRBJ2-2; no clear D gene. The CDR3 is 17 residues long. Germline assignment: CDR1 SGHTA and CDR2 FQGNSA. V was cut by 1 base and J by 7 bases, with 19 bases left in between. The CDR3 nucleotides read TGTGCCAGCAGCTTAGGGCCAGCGAGCCGGCCTAACGGGGAGCTGTTTTTT. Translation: CASSLGPASRPNGELFF.